These 9 T cell receptor beta chains were all obtained from the same sample, sequenced in a study of blood T cell repertoires in COVID-19. The method was immunoSEQ multiplex PCR; TCRdb's version includes in-frame clones alone and lacks a portion of them. Of about 83,000 clones listed, roughly 82% were seen once; the top ten hold less than 20%. The sample was peripheral blood. The receptors were gathered from a woman of 80 years or more with active or convalescent COVID-19.

This clone has a handful of counts. This chain joins TRBV10-1 and TRBJ2-3; 14 bases map to TRBD2. The CDR3 length is 18 residues. Trimming removed 8 bases from V and 5 bases from J; junction bases left unmatched: 15. The germline V gene has CDR1 WNHNN and CDR2 SYGVQD (reference sequence). The CDR3 bases are TGCGCCAGCCTCTCACCCGAGGGACTAGCGGGGGTGGGAGATACGCAGTATTTT. Residues: CASLSPEGLAGVGDTQYF.

The chain has TRBV5-1 and TRBJ2-2; 7 bases fit TRBD1. V dropped 6 bases and J dropped 7; count of bases not matched to a gene: 15. The CDR3 length is 16 residues. Germline lookup yields CDR1 SGHRS and CDR2 YFSETQ. CDR3 amino acids: CASTSDQLGGDGELFF. The CDR3, as DNA: TGCGCCAGCACCTCAGACCAGTTAGGGGGCGACGGGGAGCTGTTTTTT.

This chain links TRBV21-1 with TRBJ2-1; the table's D call TRBD1 went unverified against the DNA. TRBV21-1 is listed as a pseudogene. CDR3 length: 17 residues. CDR3 amino acids: CASSDIDRTKNHNEQFF. DNA of the CDR3: TGTGCCAGCAGCGACATCGACAGGACAAAGAACCACAATGAGCAGTTCTTC.

The rearrangement joins TRBV3-1 (or the pseudogene TRBV3-2) to TRBJ1-4; TRBD1 matches at 8 bases. CDR1 is LGHDT, CDR2 YNNKEL, per germline (reference sequence). This CDR3 comprises 15 residues. The V and J ends lost 4 bases and 7 bases, in that order; junction bases with no gene match: 8. CDR3 sequence: CASSPRTGIFEKLFF. The CDR3 DNA follows: TGTGCCAGCAGCCCTAGGACAGGGATTTTTGAAAAACTGTTTTTT.

This chain links TRBV11-3 with TRBJ2-5; 8 nucleotides line up with TRBD2. Germline V lookup: CDR1 SGHNT, CDR2 YENEEA. After removal of 5 bases from V and 3 bases from J, the junction contained 11 bases not matched to a gene. This CDR3 has 16 amino acids. This chain's CDR3 is CASSPGGYAGKETQYF. CDR3 nucleotides: TGTGCCAGCAGCCCGGGGGGGTATGCGGGAAAAGAGACCCAGTACTTC.

The chain is built from TRBV29-1 and TRBJ1-2; 7 bases fit TRBD1. After removal of 7 bases from V and 3 bases from J, the junction contained 5 bases not matched to a gene. Germline lookup yields CDR1 SQVTM and CDR2 ANQGSEA. The CDR3 is 12 amino acids. DNA of the CDR3: TGCAGCGCCGCCGACAGGGACTATGGCTACACCTTC. Amino acids: CSAADRDYGYTF.

This rearrangement joins TRBV30 to TRBJ2-1; a weak D match, TRBD2 (5 bases). CDR1 is GTSNPN, CDR2 SVGIG, per germline (reference sequence). With 3 bases removed from V and 8 bases from J, the gap between germline ends came to 20 bases. The CDR3 runs to 15 residues. CDR3 residues: CAWSPGSLHGDEQFF. The CDR3 DNA is TGTGCCTGGAGCCCGGGGTCCCTACATGGGGATGAGCAGTTCTTC.

This clone was picked up one time. The chain is built from TRBV9 and TRBJ2-1, with TRBD2 matching 7 bases. V lost 0 bases and J lost 5; bases outside the gene matches: 2. The germline V gene has CDR1 SGDLS and CDR2 YYNGEE. This CDR3 is 14 amino acids long. Written as DNA, the CDR3 is TGTGCCAGCAGCGTAGCTGGGGGGGACAATGAGCAGTTCTTC. It encodes CASSVAGGDNEQFF.

The V and J genes are TRBV24-1 and TRBJ1-2; a weak D match, TRBD1 (6 bases). V was pared by 3 bases and J by 6 bases, with 10 bases between. The CDR3 has 13 amino acids. In germline, CDR1 is KGHDR, CDR2 SFDVKD. The CDR3 protein is CATSDQGFDGYTF. DNA for the CDR3: TGTGCCACCAGTGATCAGGGGTTCGATGGCTACACCTTC.